This T cell receptor (beta chain) was profiled in a study of blood T cell repertoires in COVID-19. About the research overall: Either two negative PCRs, clearance, or symptom resolution qualified Cohort 3 donors as recovered. Researchers got acute and convalescent COVID-19 samples from the United States, Italy and Spain. The analysed material was cDNA or gDNA that came from T cells, B-cell-depleted T cells, or PBMCs.

This clone has more than one count but fewer than ten. CDR1 is SGHKS, CDR2 YYEKEE, per germline (reference sequence). J lost 8 bases, V lost 3 bases, and 7 bases had no gene match. The CDR3 is made up of 14 amino acids. Allocation to cohorts depended on clinical history reported by the participants. Generated by immunoSEQ multiplex PCR, the TCRdb table keeps only in-frame clones and is missing some. The sample contains a few hundred thousand clones, around 87% of which appear only once. Sample: PBMCs or T cells enriched from blood (not recorded which). The receptor was derived from a middle-aged man in a cohort exposed to, infected with or recovered from COVID-19 (not recorded which). This chain joins TRBV5-5 and TRBJ1-4, with 7 bases lining up with TRBD1. CDR3 bases: TGTGCCAGCAGCTCGGGACAGCTCACCGAAAAACTGTTTTTT. Amino acid sequence: CASSSGQLTEKLFF.